The 5 T cell receptor beta chains below all came from one sample that was sequenced in a study of post-analysis software for immune sequencing data (dated by TCRdb to about 2015). Findings and caveats that apply to the study as a whole: Roughly 5 TRBV segments, including TRBV5-6, TRBV5-1 and TRBV20-1, were significantly more frequent in patients than controls.

For these TCRs, the target antigens are not known. Libraries were prepared through PCR. TCRdb shows the sequencer as Illumina HiSeq 2500. To reduce PCR and sequencing biases, unique molecular identifiers were incorporated into the TCR beta cDNA libraries. TCRdb ran its own pipeline on the public reads, namely fastp trimming at Q25 and MiXCR clone calling, and kept in-frame beta chains. A single entry per CDR3 protein holds the most common genes and DNA from its merged rows. The sample table lists over 700,000 distinct CDR3 sequences, 25% to 30% of them with a count of one. The ten largest clonotypes hold roughly 0.54% of the sample. The specimen was blood. The receptors originated from a girl under 18 with multiple sclerosis.

The sample holds a few counts of this clonotype. J is TRBJ2-5 and V is TRBV6-2 or TRBV6-3; 15 bases agree with TRBD2. This CDR3 spans 17 amino acids. The germline V gene has CDR1 MNHEY and CDR2 SVGEGT. Germline trimming cut 5 bases from V and 3 bases from J; bases unmatched to any gene: 7. This chain's CDR3 is CASSPGLAGGRKETQYF. CDR3 coding DNA: TGTGCCAGCAGTCCGGGACTAGCGGGAGGTAGAAAAGAGACCCAGTACTTC.

The table lists this clonotype with a few counts. The rearrangement links TRBV9 to TRBJ1-6; possibly TRBD1 for D (6 bases). From germline, CDR1 is SGDLS and CDR2 YYNGEE. CDR3 length: 14 residues. The V gene lost 0 bases and the J gene lost 6 bases, with 7 bases spanning the gap. Here the CDR3 reads CASSVAGANSPLHF. CDR3 sequence (DNA): TGTGCCAGCAGCGTAGCGGGGGCTAATTCACCCCTCCACTTT.

This clonotype was seen a handful of times. The genes are TRBV20-1 and TRBJ1-1; TRBD1 matches 7 bases. CDR3 length: 12 amino acids. Germline CDR1 DFQATT, CDR2 SNEGSKA (reference sequence). V shed 7 bases, J shed 2 bases, and the junction held 4 bases outside the gene matches. The CDR3 spells CSVGQPNTEAFF. CDR3 in DNA: TGCAGTGTGGGACAGCCTAACACTGAAGCTTTCTTT.

The chain recombines TRBV27 with TRBJ1-4, with D hard to call. Trimming removed 4 bases at V and 0 bases at J, with 9 bases between. The CDR3 spans 15 residues. In germline, CDR1 is MNHEY, CDR2 SMNVEV (reference sequence). Here the CDR3 DNA reads TGTGCCAGCAGTTCAGACGGTGCAACTAATGAAAAACTGTTTTTT. It encodes CASSSDGATNEKLFF.

The genes are TRBV10-3 and TRBJ2-1, with 7 bases that match TRBD2. The CDR3 consists of 15 residues. The germline CDR1 and CDR2 sequences are ENHRY and SYGVKD. V shed 4 bases and J 9 bases; nucleotides not matched to a gene: 12. CDR3 sequence reads: CAISGGGVAEGEQFF. In DNA, the CDR3 is TGTGCCATCAGTGGGGGGGGGGTCGCGGAGGGTGAGCAGTTCTTC.